A selection of T cell receptor beta chains follows, all from one sample in a study of blood T cell repertoires in COVID-19. The repertoire was sequenced with immunoSEQ multiplex PCR; TCRdb's copy has only in-frame clones and lacks some. The data contain around 27,000 clones, roughly 88% of them singletons. The sequenced sample consisted of peripheral blood. These receptors all stem from a human donor in a cohort sampled during active COVID-19. CDR3s include the opening cysteine and the closing phenylalanine or tryptophan. The D gene is left open where the match is weak. Rows give clone size only sometimes, using once, few, many, or a class for an expanded clone.

NA	TRBV10-3	TRBJ1-3	NA	TGTGCCATCAGGATATCCAGCTCTGGAAACACCATATATTTT	CAIRISSSGNTIYF
NA	TRBV30	TRBJ1-6	NA	TGTGCCTGGACGGGGAATTATAATTCACCCCTCCACTTT	CAWTGNYNSPLHF
NA	TRBV24-1	TRBJ1-2	TRBD1	TGTGCCACCAGGGGGACAGGGGATTGGTATGGCTACACCTTC	CATRGTGDWYGYTF
NA	TRBV18	TRBJ2-7	TRBD2	TGTGCCAGCTCACCATCGCGGGGGTACGAGCAGTACTTC	CASSPSRGYEQYF
NA	TRBV14	TRBJ2-7	NA	TGTGCCAGCAGCCAGGCGCGGGGTGGCGAGCAGTACTTC	CASSQARGGEQYF
NA	TRBV7-2	TRBJ2-5	NA	TGTGCCAGCAGCCCGACACAGAACAGAGAAGAGACCCAGTACTTC	CASSPTQNREETQYF
NA	TRBV2	TRBJ1-1	NA	TGTGCCAGCAGAAGGGGGTTTCAGAAAACTGAAGCTTTCTTT	CASRRGFQKTEAFF
NA	TRBV11-2	TRBJ1-1	TRBD1	TGTGCCAGCAGCTCCAGAGGTACAGGGGACACTGAAGCTTTCTTT	CASSSRGTGDTEAFF
NA	TRBV6-6	TRBJ2-7	TRBD1	TGTGCCAGCACTCAACCTACCGGGACAGGGGGCGAGCAGTACTTC	CASTQPTGTGGEQYF
NA	TRBV21-1	TRBJ1-2	NA	TGTGCCAGCAGCAAAGTTGGACGGCGGGACCATGGCTACACCTTC	CASSKVGRRDHGYTF
NA	TRBV11-2	TRBJ2-7	TRBD2	TGTGCCAGCAGCTCTCGGGAGCGGGGGCCATACGAGCAGTACTTC	CASSSRERGPYEQYF
NA	TRBV7-8	TRBJ1-1	NA	TGTGCCAGCAGCCCTCCTTGGAGGGGTAGGGTAGCTTTCTTT	CASSPPWRGRVAFF
NA	TRBV6-5	TRBJ2-7	TRBD1	TGTGCCAGCCAACCGGACAGGGTATCCTACGAGCAGTACTTC	CASQPDRVSYEQYF
NA	TRBV7-8	TRBJ1-2	NA	TGTGCCAGCAGCGGGGGGGGCGGGGTCTATGGCTACACCTTC	CASSGGGGVYGYTF
NA	TRBV27	TRBJ2-7	NA	TGTGCCAGCAGTCAAGGGGGGGGGCCTTACGAGCAGTACTTC	CASSQGGGPYEQYF
once	TRBV19	TRBJ2-3	NA	TGTGCCAGTACCCCGGGAGCGCTGTTCACAGATACGCAGTATTTT	CASTPGALFTDTQYF
NA	TRBV5-4	TRBJ1-3	NA	TGTGCCAGCAGCAAACAGGGATATGGACACACCATATATTTT	CASSKQGYGHTIYF
NA	TRBV6-1	TRBJ1-6	NA	TGTGCCAGCAGTGAAGATGGGGGCATATCACCCCTCCACTTT	CASSEDGGISPLHF
NA	TRBV2	TRBJ1-5	NA	TGTGCCAGCAGTGGGGGGGGCGCCAGCAATCAGCCCCAGCATTTT	CASSGGGASNQPQHF
NA	TRBV6-2/TRBV6-3	TRBJ2-1	NA	TGTGCCAGCAGTTTCGGGAATGAGCAGTTCTTC	CASSFGNEQFF
NA	TRBV6-5	TRBJ1-5	NA	TGTGCCAGCAGTTGGACAGCATTTGGCAATCAGCCCCAGCATTTT	CASSWTAFGNQPQHF
NA	TRBV9	TRBJ2-7	TRBD1	TGTGCCAGCAGCTACGACCCAGGGGGAAGCAACGAGCAGTACTTC	CASSYDPGGSNEQYF
NA	TRBV5-1	TRBJ2-7	NA	TGCGCCAGCAGCTTGGGAACAGGGAATATCCACGAGCAGTACTTC	CASSLGTGNIHEQYF
NA	TRBV19	TRBJ2-7	NA	TGTGCCAGTAGTCGCCGGGGAAGCCGAGGCGAGCAGTACTTC	CASSRRGSRGEQYF
NA	TRBV12-3/TRBV12-4	TRBJ2-3	NA	TGTGCCAGCAGCTTAGACCCCAGTACGCAGTATTTT	CASSLDPSTQYF
NA	TRBV6-5	TRBJ1-2	TRBD1	TGTGCCAGCAGTCCCCTGGGACAGGGGGACTATGGCTACACCTTC	CASSPLGQGDYGYTF
NA	TRBV9	TRBJ2-1	NA	TGTGCCAGCAGCGTTTTGGGGGGGCTCGATGAGCAGTTCTTC	CASSVLGGLDEQFF
NA	TRBV5-1	TRBJ2-5	TRBD1	TGCGCCAGCAGTTTAGCCGACAGGGGTTTGAAGACCCAGTACTTC	CASSLADRGLKTQYF
NA	TRBV30	TRBJ2-7	TRBD2	TGTGCCTGGAAAACTAGCGGGGGGGCCAGGGACGAGCAGTACTTC	CAWKTSGGARDEQYF
NA	TRBV6-1	TRBJ1-3	TRBD1	TGTGCCAGCAGTGCTGCCGGGACAGGGGCTGGAAACACCATATATTTT	CASSAAGTGAGNTIYF
medium-sized	TRBV19	TRBJ1-5	TRBD1	TGTGCCAGCTCCCAGACAGGGGGAAATCAGCCCCAGCATTTT	CASSQTGGNQPQHF
NA	TRBV7-3	TRBJ1-3	TRBD1	TGTGCCAGCAGCTGGACAGGGGGAAACACCATATATTTT	CASSWTGGNTIYF
NA	TRBV5-6	TRBJ2-5	TRBD2	TGTGCCAGCCGGAGCTTAGCGGGGGAAGAGACCCAGTACTTC	CASRSLAGEETQYF
NA	TRBV30	TRBJ2-2	NA	TGTGCCTGTTCCAAGGGGGACACCGGGGAGCTGTTTTTT	CACSKGDTGELFF
NA	TRBV5-6	TRBJ1-5	TRBD1	TGTGCCAGCAGCTTGTTTGGCAGGGGGCGCGTATATAGCAATCAGCCCCAGCATTTT	CASSLFGRGRVYSNQPQHF
NA	TRBV18	TRBJ1-6	NA	TGTGCCAGCTCACCACGCCAGCAGGATAATTCACCCCTCCACTTT	CASSPRQQDNSPLHF